The T cell receptor (beta chain) described here comes from a study of metastatic and nonmetastatic thyroid tumors. Looking at the study overall: Peripheral blood and tumor or nodule samples from malignant and benign thyroid patients were compared.

In the study's own analysis: It was from CDR3 differences across clinicopathological groups that a distant-metastasis classifier for papillary thyroid cancer was built. Using MiXCR, TCRdb reanalyzed the PCR reads. The V and J calls were determined by TCRdb, not by the authors. The sample shows about 6,100 clones, 33% of them seen only once. Germline CDR1 ENHRY, CDR2 SYGVKD. V was cut by 2 bases and J by 6 bases, with 3 bases left in between. This CDR3 has 11 amino acids. Patients underwent thyroid surgery, and none had received any treatment before it. The study's findings and limits: Compared with benign nodules, malignant thyroid tumors were reported to have significantly higher TCR beta diversity in both blood and tumor.

About this clone: As yet, its antigen is unknown.

This sequence originates from a male donor with papillary thyroid cancer or a benign thyroid nodule (not recorded which). Some clones in this sample may be carry-over from other donors' samples. The sample consisted of adjacent normal tissue. V usage is TRBV10-3 and J usage is TRBJ2-3; D gene uncertain. CDR3 residues: CAISESDTQYF. Written as DNA, the CDR3 is TGTGCCATCAGTGAGAGTGATACGCAGTATTTT.